The clone carrying this T cell receptor (beta chain) has only one observation. This sample is part of a study of control samples from healthy donors and cancer patients. The CDR3 covers 14 residues. The ends were cut back, 6 bases at V and 1 base at J, with 10 bases in the middle. Germline lookup yields CDR1 LNHDA and CDR2 SQIVND (reference sequence). Profiling relied on immunoSEQ multiplex PCR, and the TCRdb table lists in-frame clones only, not all of them. The sample consists of 140,000 or so clones, about nine tenths of them appearing once. The receptor was derived from a man under 40 in good health. Sequenced input: blood. The rearrangement uses TRBV19 and TRBJ1-3; no firm D call. The CDR3 is CASSPGGSGNTIYF. The CDR3 DNA is TGTGCCAGTAGCCCAGGTGGATCTGGAAACACCATATATTTT.